This T cell receptor beta chain was recovered during a study of blood T cell repertoires in COVID-19. Study summary: The United States, Italy and Spain supplied acute and convalescent COVID-19 samples. Sources were T cells, B-cell-depleted T cells, or PBMCs; the material itself was cDNA or gDNA.

There are 14 residues in the CDR3. CDR1 is SGHRS, CDR2 YFSETQ, per germline. V was clipped by 5 bases and J by 8 bases, with 17 bases between them. Seattle-derived patients entered the study during active infection and were followed longitudinally. Study processing details: The assay estimated nucleated cells by amplifying reference gene primers. Sequencing was performed with immunoSEQ multiplex PCR; in TCRdb, only in-frame clones are kept and a portion is missing. That table supplies the V and J calls and clone size; D and trimming were determined from the DNA. Here the sample spans some 360,000 clones, around 87% being singletons.

Source material: peripheral blood. The gene calls are TRBV5-1 and TRBJ1-5; D gene uncertain. The sequence came from a woman in her sixties or seventies with COVID-19, enrolled during active disease. In DNA form, the CDR3 reads TGCGCCAGCAGGGTGACGGTGGAGTCGGAGCCCCAGCATTTT. Amino acids: CASRVTVESEPQHF. The whole variable domain, filled in from reference TRBV5-1 and TRBJ1-5, reads KAGVTQTPRYLIKTRGQQVTLSCSPISGHRSVSWYQQTPGQGLQFLFEYFSETQRNKGNFPGRFSGRQFSNSRSEMNVSTLELGDSALYLCASRVTVESEPQHFGDGTRLSIL.